In this sample, the clone carrying this TCR beta chain turned up a few times. Time point reported: patch test 3, about 24 weeks after DPC sensitization. The treatment was: therapeutic diphenylcyclopropenone sensitization with weekly scalp DPC. This CDR3 comprises 14 residues. Trimming cost V 6 bases and J 5 bases, with 19 bases left between them. Per the germline V gene, CDR1 is SQVTM and CDR2 is ANQGSEA. TCRdb re-called the RACE reads with MiXCR, one entry per CDR3 protein. The table has roughly 200,000 distinct CDR3 sequences, 24% seen once. The data originate from a study of human T cells and chemical hapten exposure.

The chain has TRBV29-1 and TRBJ2-5, with D perhaps matching TRBD1 (6 bases). The receptor was isolated from a woman aged 40 to 49 with alopecia areata. Some clones in this sample may be carry-over from other donors' samples. The sample was whole blood, taken in connection with sensitization to the hapten diphenylcyclopropenone (DPC). Here the CDR3 reads CSVNHRPGAETQYF. For the CDR3, the DNA is TGCAGCGTCAACCACCGTCCAGGGGCGGAGACCCAGTACTTC.